Only a few counts were recorded for the clone carrying this T cell receptor beta chain. This record comes from a study of beta chain features in type 1 diabetes. Turning to the study itself: Patients were similar to healthy donors in age and gender (as well as in cell yields).

The investigators reverse transcribed all of the isolated RNA, so they sequenced expressed TCRB transcripts. Assay used: immunoSEQ multiplex PCR; TCRdb lists only in-frame clones, some missing. The sample consists of 600,000 to 650,000 clones, less than 20% of them appearing once. CDR1 is SEHNR and CDR2 is FQNEAQ in the germline V gene (reference sequence). Trimming pared 5 bases from V and 0 bases from J, leaving 11 bases between. CDR3 size: 15 residues. This chain links TRBV7-9 with TRBJ1-3; the D is unclear. The sequencing sample was made of naive CD4+ T cells from blood. The TCR originated in a man between 18 and 29 years old in good health. CDR3 amino acids: CASSLKGNSGNTIYF. The CDR3 coding sequence is TGTGCCAGCAGCCTGAAGGGCAACTCTGGAAACACCATATATTTT.